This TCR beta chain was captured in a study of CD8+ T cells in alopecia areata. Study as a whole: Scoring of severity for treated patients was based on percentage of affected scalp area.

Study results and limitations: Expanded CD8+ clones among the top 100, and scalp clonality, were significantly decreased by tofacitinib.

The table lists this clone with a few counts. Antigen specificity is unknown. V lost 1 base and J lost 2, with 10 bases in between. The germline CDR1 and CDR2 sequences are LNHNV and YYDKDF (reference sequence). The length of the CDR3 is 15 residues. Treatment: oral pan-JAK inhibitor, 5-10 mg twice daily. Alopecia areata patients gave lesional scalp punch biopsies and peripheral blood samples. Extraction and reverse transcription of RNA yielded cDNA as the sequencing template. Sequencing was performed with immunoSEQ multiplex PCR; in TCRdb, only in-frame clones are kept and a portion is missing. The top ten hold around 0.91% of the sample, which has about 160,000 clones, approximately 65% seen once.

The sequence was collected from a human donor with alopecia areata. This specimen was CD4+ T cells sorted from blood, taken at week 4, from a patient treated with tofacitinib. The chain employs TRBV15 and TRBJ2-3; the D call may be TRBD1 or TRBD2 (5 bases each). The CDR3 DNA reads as TGTGCCACCAGCAGAGGGGACCGACCCACAGATACGCAGTATTTT. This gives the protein CATSRGDRPTDTQYF.